These 29 T cell receptor beta chains share one sample of origin, sequenced in a study of OX40 agonist ivuxolimab in advanced cancers. This table comes from immunoSEQ multiplex PCR, and its TCRdb copy is limited to in-frame clones, with some not included. The data hold tens of thousands of clones, with 90% to 95% observed a single time. This sample comprised CD4+ or CD8+ T cells sorted from blood, obtained in a trial of the OX40 agonist ivuxolimab. The receptor set was obtained from an adult with an advanced solid tumor such as melanoma, head and neck, liver or kidney cancer.

The chain is built from TRBV29-1 and TRBJ1-4; 12 positions agree with TRBD1. Germline V lookup: CDR1 SQVTM, CDR2 ANQGSEA. The CDR3 consists of 12 residues. Trimming cost V 5 bases and J 16 bases; bases outside gene matches: 8. The chain's CDR3 is CSVLGTGGAGFF. The CDR3 DNA is TGCAGCGTTCTCGGGACAGGGGGCGCCGGGTTTTTT.

The chain links TRBV6-5 to TRBJ2-7, with 7 bases identical to TRBD2. Trimming at V came to 8 bases and at J to 0 bases, leaving 10 bases not matched to a gene. Germline CDR1 reads MNHEY; CDR2 reads SVGAGI. This CDR3 spans 15 amino acids. In DNA form, the CDR3 reads TGTGCCAGCGCCGATCGGGACTACCTCTCCTACGAGCAGTACTTC. Protein: CASADRDYLSYEQYF.

The V gene is TRBV2, the J gene TRBJ2-7; unclear D gene. Germline V CDR1 and CDR2: SNHLY, FYNNEI. The CDR3 has 13 residues. Trimming stripped 8 bases from V and 3 bases from J, with 14 bases between. CDR3 sequence reads: CASVGGVLYEQYF. In DNA form, the CDR3 reads TGTGCCAGCGTCGGTGGGGTTCTCTACGAGCAGTACTTC.

The chain uses TRBV9 and TRBJ2-5; TRBD2 agrees at 14 bases. The germline gives CDR1 SGDLS, CDR2 YYNGEE. J gave up 5 bases and V 4 bases, and 7 bases lay outside the gene matches. The CDR3 runs to 16 residues. CDR3 amino acids: CASSTLGLAGVETQYF. The DNA for the CDR3 is TGTGCCAGCAGCACCTTGGGACTAGCGGGAGTTGAGACCCAGTACTTC.

The CDR3 bases are TGCAGCGTCGCTGGGACAGGGCGCTACACCGGGGAGCTGTTTTTT. Protein product: CSVAGTGRYTGELFF. The V gene is TRBV29-1, the J gene TRBJ2-2, with TRBD1 identical over 9 bases. V was clipped by 6 bases and J by 3 bases; unmatched bases: 8. The V gene's germline CDR1 is SQVTM and CDR2 ANQGSEA. This CDR3 comprises 15 residues.

The V gene is TRBV5-6, the J gene TRBJ2-7, with TRBD2 as a possible D gene (5 bases). In germline, CDR1 is SGHDT, CDR2 YYEEEE. The CDR3 consists of 12 residues. Trimming took off 3 bases at V and 7 bases at J, with 11 bases between the two ends. The CDR3 sequence: CASSYGNGEQYF. CDR3 coding DNA: TGTGCCAGCAGCTACGGGAATGGGGAGCAGTACTTC.

This chain uses TRBV15 with TRBJ1-5; D is perhaps TRBD1 (6 bases). The V gene lost 6 bases and the J gene lost 2 bases, with 17 bases spanning the gap. Germline V gene lookup returns CDR1 LNHNV and CDR2 YYDKDF (reference sequence). This CDR3 has 16 residues. The CDR3 is CATRTAGAGGNQPQHF. Written as DNA, the CDR3 is TGTGCCACCAGGACAGCAGGGGCGGGGGGCAATCAGCCCCAGCATTTT.

This clone has a single count. This chain joins TRBV18 and TRBJ1-1, with 8 bases lining up with TRBD1. This CDR3 comprises 12 residues. V shed 6 bases and J 11 bases; nucleotides not matched to a gene: 8. Germline V gene sequence: CDR1 KGHSH, CDR2 LQKENI. The CDR3 sequence is CASSAGQGEAFF. CDR3 bases: TGTGCCAGCTCGGCTGGACAGGGAGAGGCTTTCTTT.

This chain links TRBV28 with TRBJ2-1; a possible D gene is TRBD2 (7 bases). The CDR3 is made up of 21 amino acids. The germline V gene encodes CDR1 MDHEN and CDR2 SYDVKM. V lost 1 base to trimming and J lost 5 bases, with 30 bases between them. CDR3 residues: CASSLLIVRQGTTYPHNEQFF. The CDR3, as DNA: TGTGCCAGCAGTTTATTAATCGTCCGGCAGGGGACTACCTACCCCCACAATGAGCAGTTCTTC.

This chain joins TRBV4-3 and TRBJ2-7; D possibly uses TRBD1 or TRBD2 (5 bases each). Germline CDR1 is LGHNA and CDR2 is YSLEER. This CDR3 region has 15 residues. Trimming stripped 1 base from V and 4 bases from J, with 14 bases between. Written as DNA, the CDR3 is TGCGCCAGCAGCCAAGTTGTGGGACCAACTTACGAGCAGTACTTC. This codes for CASSQVVGPTYEQYF.

V gene TRBV6-6 combines with J gene TRBJ2-7; the match to TRBD1 covers 7 bases. The CDR3 extends over 14 amino acids. The V segment lost 6 bases and the J segment 3 bases; nucleotides outside the gene matches: 8. The germline CDR1 and CDR2 sequences are MNHNY and SVGAGI (reference sequence). CDR3: CASRLPGQLYEQYF. CDR3 DNA sequence: TGTGCCAGCAGGCTTCCGGGACAGCTCTACGAGCAGTACTTC.

This chain connects TRBV29-1 to TRBJ2-5; no firm D call. V was shortened by 0 bases and J by 2 bases, with 16 bases between the two germline ends. Germline V CDR1 and CDR2: SQVTM, ANQGSEA. CDR3 length: 16 amino acids. The CDR3 here is CSVEDPYRRLQETQYF. CDR3 DNA: TGCAGCGTTGAAGATCCTTATCGAAGGTTGCAAGAGACCCAGTACTTC.

The chain couples TRBV27 to TRBJ1-1; 8 nucleotides align to TRBD1. CDR3 size: 15 residues. CDR1 MNHEY and CDR2 SMNVEV come from the germline V gene (reference sequence). V lost 5 bases and J lost 5; bases outside the gene matches: 10. DNA for the CDR3: TGTGCCAGCAGTACATCGCCAGGGGGCATGACTGAAGCTTTCTTT. Protein: CASSTSPGGMTEAFF.

The V gene is TRBV5-6, the J gene TRBJ2-5; possible D gene TRBD2, 7 bases. This CDR3 region has 12 residues. V shed 5 bases and J shed 5 bases, with 10 bases lying between them. Germline lookup yields CDR1 SGHDT and CDR2 YYEEEE. This CDR3 is CASRGGPETQYF. The CDR3 DNA follows: TGTGCCAGCAGGGGGGGGCCCGAGACCCAGTACTTC.

The genes are TRBV27 and TRBJ2-7, with 10 bases that match TRBD2. The CDR3 runs to 17 residues. Per germline, CDR1 MNHEY and CDR2 SMNVEV (reference sequence). Trimming removed 6 bases from V and 2 bases from J; junction bases left unmatched: 13. CDR3 in amino acids: CASRPLGLAHPPYEQYF. The CDR3 nucleotides are TGTGCCAGCAGACCGTTGGGACTAGCGCACCCTCCCTACGAGCAGTACTTC.

The DNA of the CDR3 is TGTGCCAGCAGCGTAGGTGCAGGGGCTGGAAACACCATATATTTT. It encodes CASSVGAGAGNTIYF. The chain carries TRBV9 and TRBJ1-3; D may be TRBD1 (6 bases). Germline CDR1 reads SGDLS; CDR2 reads YYNGEE. CDR3 size: 15 residues. V lost 0 bases and J lost 2, with 9 bases in between.

This clone was recorded once. The rearrangement uses TRBV7-8 and TRBJ2-3; D is ambiguous. The germline V and J ends were trimmed by 7 bases and 2 bases, with 16 bases remaining between them. Germline values: CDR1 SGHVS, CDR2 FQNEAQ. The CDR3 contains 15 residues. The CDR3: CASMSEFVLTDTQYF. In DNA, the CDR3 is TGTGCCAGCATGAGTGAGTTCGTACTCACAGATACGCAGTATTTT.

The rearrangement links TRBV6-5 to TRBJ2-5; D is unresolved. Trimming removed 5 bases from V and 6 bases from J, with 10 bases in between. The germline gives CDR1 MNHEY, CDR2 SVGAGI. The CDR3 extends over 12 amino acids. CDR3 residues: CASSHPQKTQYF. CDR3 coding DNA: TGTGCCAGCAGTCATCCCCAGAAGACCCAGTACTTC.

J is TRBJ1-5 and V is TRBV4-1, with 9 bases aligning to TRBD1. V dropped 1 base and J dropped 6; count of bases not matched to a gene: 4. CDR1 is MGHRA and CDR2 is YSYEKL in the germline V gene. The CDR3 is 15 amino acids. DNA for the CDR3: TGCGCCAGCAGCCAAGTAGACAGGGGGTTTCAGCCCCAGCATTTT. Protein: CASSQVDRGFQPQHF.

The J gene is TRBJ2-1, the V gene TRBV7-8; D remains ambiguous. This CDR3 region has 14 residues. CDR1 is SGHVS, CDR2 FQNEAQ, per germline. Deletions cut 5 bases from V and 5 bases from J, with 13 bases between. The CDR3 sequence: CASSPDGYHNEQFF. The CDR3 nucleotides read TGTGCCAGCAGCCCGGACGGTTACCACAATGAGCAGTTCTTC.

The chain combines TRBV27 with TRBJ2-7, with a weak D call TRBD2 (5 bases). The ends were cut back, 6 bases at V and 0 bases at J, with 18 bases in the middle. The germline V gene encodes CDR1 MNHEY and CDR2 SMNVEV (reference sequence). The CDR3 is 16 amino acids. Here the CDR3 reads CASSLRQMGSSYEQYF. CDR3 DNA: TGTGCCAGCAGCCTCCGTCAGATGGGGAGCTCCTACGAGCAGTACTTC.

The J gene is TRBJ2-7, the V gene TRBV27, with TRBD2 identical over 9 bases. The CDR3 consists of 14 residues. With V trimmed by 2 bases and J by 3 bases, 2 bases remained unmatched. Germline CDR1 and CDR2: MNHEY and SMNVEV (reference sequence). The CDR3 is CASSLLAGNYEQYF. CDR3 DNA sequence: TGTGCCAGCAGTTTACTAGCGGGGAACTACGAGCAGTACTTC.

This clone was counted a few times. This sequence joins TRBV5-1 and TRBJ1-2, with D possibly TRBD1 on 5 matching bases. CDR1 is SGHRS and CDR2 is YFSETQ in the germline V gene. The V gene lost 1 base and the J gene lost 4 bases, with 11 bases spanning the gap. CDR3 size: 14 residues. CDR3 amino acids: CASSLSSGSYGYTF. The DNA for the CDR3 is TGCGCCAGCAGCTTGTCTTCAGGGAGCTATGGCTACACCTTC.

The chain combines TRBV4-2 with TRBJ2-7, with 10 bases that match TRBD2. The CDR3 runs 17 residues. After removal of 0 bases from V and 0 bases from J, the junction contained 5 bases not matched to a gene. The germline V gene encodes CDR1 LGHNA and CDR2 YNFKEQ. The CDR3 loop is CASSQDLTSGPSYEQYF. The DNA of the CDR3 is TGTGCCAGCAGCCAAGATCTGACTAGCGGGCCCTCCTACGAGCAGTACTTC.

V gene TRBV7-2 combines with J gene TRBJ1-1, with D uncertain. Per germline, CDR1 SGHTA and CDR2 FQGNSA. The V end lost 2 bases, the J end lost 0 bases, and 10 bases lay between the germline ends. The CDR3 has 15 amino acids. The CDR3 DNA sequence: TGTGCCAGCAGCTTACGCCCAGGAGTGAACACTGAAGCTTTCTTT. This encodes CASSLRPGVNTEAFF.

This rearrangement joins TRBV28 to TRBJ2-7; D not resolved. Germline V gene data show CDR1 as MDHEN and CDR2 as SYDVKM. The CDR3 totals 11 residues. Deletions cut 2 bases from V and 2 bases from J, with 1 base between. In DNA form, the CDR3 reads TGTGCCAGCAGTTTAGCCTACGAGCAGTACTTC. This codes for CASSLAYEQYF.

The chain employs TRBV13 and TRBJ1-1; 7 bases fit TRBD1. This CDR3 has 14 residues. J gave up 0 bases and V 5 bases, and 3 bases lay outside the gene matches. The germline V gene encodes CDR1 PRHDT and CDR2 FYEKMQ (reference sequence). CDR3 sequence (DNA): TGTGCCAGCAGCGGTAGGGGGCTGAACACTGAAGCTTTCTTT. Its protein product is CASSGRGLNTEAFF.

This chain joins TRBV27 and TRBJ2-1, with 7 positions matching TRBD2. Germline trimming cut 6 bases from V and 6 bases from J; bases unmatched to any gene: 5. From germline, CDR1 is MNHEY and CDR2 SMNVEV (reference sequence). The CDR3 runs 13 residues. CDR3 nucleotides: TGTGCCAGCAGCCCCCCGGGAGGCAATGAGCAGTTCTTC. Translating it yields CASSPPGGNEQFF.

The chain couples TRBV19 to TRBJ2-1; 9 nucleotides agree with TRBD2. Germline V CDR1 and CDR2: LNHDA, SQIVND (reference sequence). This CDR3 comprises 17 residues. The V segment lost 0 bases and the J segment 0 bases; nucleotides outside the gene matches: 3. The DNA of the CDR3 is TGTGCCAGTAGTATAGACTTTAGCGGGAGCTCCTACAATGAGCAGTTCTTC. Translation gives CASSIDFSGSSYNEQFF.